The rows below give T cell receptor beta chains drawn from one sample of a study of T-cell reconstitution after alpha-beta-depleted transplantation in children. TCRdb re-called the PCR reads through MiXCR, storing one row per CDR3 protein. Of around 380,000 distinct CDR3 sequences in the sample, 9.5% to 13% were seen once. Sequences were derived from PBMCs from the stem cell graft donor, sampled from the stem cell graft. These receptors originate from a human donor who donated a stem cell graft to a child with acute myeloid leukemia. CDR3s include the opening cysteine and the closing phenylalanine or tryptophan. D genes are given only for firm matches. Expanded clones get a size class; other rows say once, few or many, or leave the size out.

j_call v_call clone_size d_call cdr3_aa cdr3_nt
TRBJ1-2 TRBV2 - - CASMVSGGYTF TGTGCCAGCATGGTGTCCGGTGGCTACACCTTC
TRBJ2-7 TRBV15 few - CATSRDLHEQYF TGTGCCACCAGCAGAGATCTCCACGAGCAGTACTTC
TRBJ1-4 TRBV7-2 few TRBD1 CASSLDRDREKLFF TGTGCCAGCAGCCTAGACAGGGATCGGGAAAAACTGTTTTTT
TRBJ1-2 TRBV27 - - CASSSRFRQGYNYGYTF TGTGCCAGCAGTTCTCGATTTCGGCAGGGCTATAACTATGGCTACACCTTC
TRBJ1-1 TRBV29-1 - - CSVEENHQGFYEAFF TGCAGCGTTGAAGAAAACCACCAGGGATTCTATGAAGCTTTCTTT
TRBJ2-2 TRBV12-3/TRBV12-4 many - CASRSPRGRTTGELFF TGTGCCAGCAGGTCTCCACGCGGACGGACCACCGGGGAGCTGTTTTTT
TRBJ2-3 TRBV12-3/TRBV12-4 - - CASSLYTSSTDTQYF TGTGCCAGCAGTTTATATACTAGCAGCACAGATACGCAGTATTTT
TRBJ2-3 TRBV7-2 - TRBD2 CASSDGLAGGRDTQYF TGTGCCAGCAGCGATGGACTAGCGGGGGGGCGGGATACGCAGTATTTT
TRBJ2-2 TRBV5-6 - - CASSILWARTGELFF TGTGCCAGCAGCATTCTATGGGCCCGTACCGGGGAGCTGTTTTTT
TRBJ1-5 TRBV12-3/TRBV12-4 many TRBD1 CASTTGGQPQHF TGTGCCAGCACTACAGGGGGGCAGCCCCAGCATTTT
TRBJ1-1 TRBV4-1 - - CASSQDRPGRTEAFF TGCGCCAGCAGCCAAGATCGTCCGGGGAGAACTGAAGCTTTCTTT
TRBJ2-1 TRBV5-1 few TRBD1 CASRPNPGQGWYNEQFF TGCGCCAGCAGGCCAAACCCGGGACAGGGTTGGTACAATGAGCAGTTCTTC
TRBJ2-3 TRBV20-1 - - CSASLLGGPTDTQYF TGCAGTGCTAGCCTTCTGGGGGGGCCCACAGATACGCAGTATTTT
TRBJ2-3 TRBV20-1 - - CSASTGLISTDTQYF TGCAGTGCTAGTACGGGACTGATTAGCACAGATACGCAGTATTTT
TRBJ2-1 TRBV7-9 - - CAMSPWGPLSYNEQFF TGTGCCATGAGCCCGTGGGGACCCCTCTCCTACAATGAGCAGTTCTTC
TRBJ1-5 TRBV15 - - CATSRERGEQPQHF TGTGCCACCAGCAGAGAAAGAGGTGAACAGCCCCAGCATTTT
TRBJ2-3 TRBV6-9 few - CASSYQLVCTDTQYF TGTGCCAGCAGTTATCAGTTAGTGTGCACAGATACGCAGTATTTT
TRBJ2-2 TRBV20-1 - TRBD2 CSASSREEAYGELFF TGCAGTGCTAGTTCCCGGGAGGAGGCGTACGGGGAGCTGTTTTTT
TRBJ2-1 TRBV7-2 - TRBD2 CASSLDYGRADAEQFF TGTGCCAGCAGCTTAGATTACGGGAGGGCCGATGCTGAGCAGTTCTTC
TRBJ2-1 TRBV7-1 - - CGSSSVATYNEQFF TGTGGCAGCAGCTCAGTGGCGACCTACAATGAGCAGTTCTTC
TRBJ2-3 TRBV7-9 few - CATAPSASTDTQYF TGTGCCACCGCCCCTAGCGCGAGCACAGATACGCAGTATTTT
TRBJ2-3 TRBV20-1 - - CSPTLNGQYF TGCAGTCCCACCCTGAATGGGCAGTATTTT
TRBJ2-2 TRBV18 - - CASSPDSHTGELFF TGTGCCAGCTCACCGGACAGCCACACCGGGGAGCTGTTTTTT
TRBJ1-1 TRBV5-1 few - CASSLTGERRQAFF TGCGCCAGCAGCTTGACGGGAGAACGGAGGCAAGCTTTCTTT
TRBJ2-2 TRBV7-2 many - CASSYPDGELFF TGTGCCAGCAGCTACCCCGACGGGGAGCTGTTTTTT
TRBJ2-1 TRBV7-2 few - CASSLSGGSRGGFF TGTGCCAGCAGCTTATCTGGCGGCTCCAGGGGCGGGTTCTTC
TRBJ1-5 TRBV10-3 few - CAISELTNQPQHF TGTGCCATCAGTGAGTTAACTAATCAGCCCCAGCATTTT
TRBJ2-5 TRBV30 - TRBD1 CAWNPGGAWETQYF TGTGCCTGGAACCCAGGGGGCGCTTGGGAGACCCAGTACTTC
TRBJ2-1 TRBV7-2 - TRBD2 CASSLEGTKAHEQFF TGTGCCAGCAGCTTAGAGGGGACTAAGGCTCATGAGCAGTTCTTC
TRBJ2-5 TRBV3-1 once - CASSQVSTKLRETQYF TGTGCCAGCAGCCAAGTTTCGACTAAGTTGAGAGAGACCCAGTACTTC
TRBJ2-3 TRBV24-1 many - CATSPRDSRTDTQYF TGTGCCACCAGTCCACGGGACTCTCGCACAGATACGCAGTATTTT
TRBJ2-7 TRBV20-1 - TRBD1 CSAQGDLYEQYF TGCAGTGCCCAGGGGGATCTCTACGAGCAGTACTTC
TRBJ2-7 TRBV7-8 - - CASSSGITYEQYF TGTGCCAGCAGCTCGGGAATAACCTACGAGCAGTACTTC
TRBJ2-3 TRBV13 many TRBD2 CASSELAGGPGTDTQYF TGTGCCAGCAGCGAACTAGCGGGGGGGCCAGGCACAGATACGCAGTATTTT
TRBJ2-1 TRBV9 - TRBD2 CASSVATWGLAGEQFF TGTGCCAGCAGCGTAGCTACTTGGGGACTAGCGGGCGAGCAGTTCTTC
TRBJ2-1 TRBV6-1 - - CASSELHRAGDEQFF TGTGCCAGCAGTGAGTTGCACAGGGCTGGGGATGAGCAGTTCTTC
TRBJ2-5 TRBV29-1 few - CSVAGGTAETQYF TGCAGCGTTGCCGGCGGGACAGCGGAGACCCAGTACTTC
TRBJ1-4 TRBV12-3/TRBV12-4 - - CASSLTGGDEKLFF TGTGCCAGCAGCCTCACCGGTGGGGATGAAAAACTGTTTTTT
TRBJ2-2 TRBV10-1 - - CASSESRQNTGELFF TGCGCCAGCAGTGAATCGAGACAGAACACCGGGGAGCTGTTTTTT
TRBJ2-1 TRBV20-1 few TRBD1 CSAGQGPREQFF TGCAGCGCAGGACAGGGCCCCCGGGAGCAGTTCTTC